This T cell receptor (beta chain) derives from a study of beta chain features in type 1 diabetes. Study-level points and caveats: With patients and controls alike, PCR might favor shorter templates to an equal degree. Comparison showed that naive, central memory and Treg TCRB repertoires appeared more similar among patients than among healthy donors. An over-representation of cells with high TCR expression could result from cDNA sequencing.

cDNA synthesis used the whole RNA isolate, giving expressed TCRB sequences. Sequencing was performed with immunoSEQ multiplex PCR; in TCRdb, only in-frame clones are kept and a portion is missing. The sample carries 310,000 or so clones, approximately 11% recorded once. Trimming cost V 5 bases and J 7 bases, with 15 bases left between them. Germline V gives CDR1 SEHNR, CDR2 FQNEAQ (reference sequence). There are 13 residues in the CDR3. Comment on this clone: What it binds is not known.

CD4+ naive, central memory, regulatory and stem cell-like memory subsets were isolated by sorting on CD45RO/CCR7/CD25/CD127/CD95/CD27. The sequence came from a young woman in good health. The sample comprised naive CD4+ T cells from blood. The rearrangement links TRBV7-9 to TRBJ2-7; maybe TRBD1 (5 bases). CDR3 residues: CASSPRQIGEQYF. Here the CDR3 DNA reads TGTGCCAGCAGCCCAAGACAGATCGGAGAGCAGTACTTC.